The sequence of this TCR beta chain was determined in a study of T cell changes during pregnancy in multiple sclerosis. V lost 3 bases, J lost 7 bases, and 5 bases stayed unmatched. This CDR3 has 15 residues. Per germline, CDR1 LGHNA and CDR2 YSLEER. Method: immunoSEQ multiplex PCR; TCRdb's copy keeps in-frame clones and lacks some. Among around 15,000 clones listed, approximately 85% were seen once. The chain joins TRBV4-3 to TRBJ1-6; 8 positions match TRBD1. This TCR came from a female donor in good health, enrolled as a control in a pregnancy study. The material sequenced was CD8+ T cells from peripheral blood mononuclear cells, taken in the second trimester of pregnancy. CDR3 sequence: CASSQATGDNSPLHF. CDR3 coding DNA: TGCGCCAGCAGCCAGGCGACAGGGGACAATTCACCCCTCCACTTT.